This entry lists 27 T cell receptor beta chains sequenced from one sample in a study of identical twins. TCRdb called the 5' RACE reads again in MiXCR, with one record for every CDR3 protein. The sample lists 500,000 to 550,000 distinct CDR3 sequences; about 20% were seen once. The same sample was also studied in work on yellow fever vaccine responses in identical twins.

The specimen was CD4+ T cells sorted from blood. The receptors stem from a woman younger than 35 in good health.

The chain recombines TRBV6-1 with TRBJ2-4; D perhaps matches TRBD1 (6 bases). The V gene lost 3 bases and the J gene lost 3 bases, with 21 bases spanning the gap. Germline CDR1 MNHNS, CDR2 SASEGT. The CDR3 consists of 18 residues. The CDR3 sequence is CASSDPQGIQGGKNIQYF. In nucleotides, the CDR3 is TGTGCCAGCAGTGACCCCCAGGGGATACAGGGTGGCAAAAACATTCAGTACTTC.

The CDR3 loop reads CATSGATGANVLTF. CDR3 DNA: TGTGCCACCAGTGGAGCCACTGGGGCCAACGTCCTGACTTTC. The chain combines TRBV24-1 with TRBJ2-6; D is unclear. Trimming pared 5 bases from V and 2 bases from J, leaving 6 bases between. The CDR3 totals 14 residues. Per germline, CDR1 KGHDR and CDR2 SFDVKD.

V is TRBV10-3 and J is TRBJ2-1; possible D gene TRBD1, 5 bases. Trimming left V 3 bases short and J 4 bases short, with 13 bases between. Germline loops: CDR1 ENHRY, CDR2 SYGVKD. This CDR3 is 15 amino acids long. The CDR3, as DNA: TGTGCCATCAGTGATGGTAAGGGGTCATACAATGAGCAGTTCTTC. Amino acid sequence: CAISDGKGSYNEQFF.

The sample holds a few counts of this clonotype. The V call is TRBV5-6, the J call TRBJ2-7, with D perhaps TRBD1 (5 bases). Per germline, CDR1 SGHDT and CDR2 YYEEEE. Trimming shortened V by 1 base and J by 3 bases, and 11 bases separated the two germline ends. The CDR3 runs to 14 residues. The chain's CDR3 is CASSLSREDYEQYV. CDR3 nucleotides: TGTGCCAGCAGCTTGAGCAGGGAAGACTACGAGCAGTACGTC.

This chain joins TRBV6-5 and TRBJ1-1, with a possible D match to TRBD1 (6 bases). Trimming took 0 bases from V and 4 from J, leaving 12 bases between them. Germline V CDR1 and CDR2: MNHEY, SVGAGI. There are 15 residues in the CDR3. The CDR3 sequence is CASSYSYRVSTEAFF. The CDR3 DNA follows: TGTGCCAGCAGTTACTCATACAGGGTGAGCACTGAAGCTTTCTTT.

This rearrangement joins TRBV4-1 to TRBJ1-2, with D unresolved. CDR3 length: 13 amino acids. The V and J ends lost 0 bases and 0 bases respectively, with 2 bases between them. Germline V CDR1 and CDR2: MGHRA, YSYEKL. The CDR3 region has the DNA TGCGCCAGCAGCCAAGACCCTAACTATGGCTACACCTTC. It encodes CASSQDPNYGYTF.

The chain recombines TRBV6-2 or TRBV6-3 with TRBJ2-7, with D tentatively TRBD1 (6 bases). The V end lost 4 bases, the J end lost 0 bases, and 16 bases lay between the germline ends. The CDR3 has 16 amino acids. The germline gives CDR1 MNHEY, CDR2 SVGEGT. The DNA for the CDR3 is TGTGCCAGCAGTTCCCACCCGGGGACACTCTCCTACGAGCAGTACTTC. This translates into CASSSHPGTLSYEQYF.

The rearrangement links TRBV12-3 or TRBV12-4 to TRBJ1-1, with D maybe TRBD1 (5 bases). CDR3 length: 13 residues. Between the trimmed V and J ends, which lost 8 bases and 1 base, there was a span of 11 bases. The chain's CDR3 is CASRGVRNTEAFF. The CDR3 coding sequence is TGTGCCAGCCGAGGGGTGAGGAACACTGAAGCTTTCTTT.

This chain joins TRBV9 and TRBJ2-5, with 10 bases matching TRBD1. Trimming at V came to 4 bases and at J to 4 bases, leaving 10 bases not matched to a gene. Germline CDR1 and CDR2: SGDLS and YYNGEE. This CDR3 has 16 residues. The CDR3 loop is CASSPRSGTGVETQYF. In DNA, the CDR3 is TGTGCCAGCAGCCCCCGCTCAGGGACAGGGGTAGAGACCCAGTACTTC.

This clonotype came up a few times. The chain is built from TRBV12-3 or TRBV12-4 and TRBJ2-1, with 8 bases lining up with TRBD2. The CDR3 totals 16 residues. The trim removed 3 bases at V and 6 bases at J, leaving 10 bases unmatched. The CDR3 DNA reads as TGTGCCAGCAGTTTCCTTAGCGGGATTCGCAGCAATGAGCAGTTCTTC. Amino acid sequence: CASSFLSGIRSNEQFF.

This clonotype was recorded a few times. The CDR3 is CASSLYSGRLSYEQYF. CDR3 sequence (DNA): TGTGCCAGCAGTTTATATAGCGGGAGACTTTCCTACGAGCAGTACTTC. This rearrangement joins TRBV12-3 or TRBV12-4 to TRBJ2-7, with 9 bases matching TRBD2. Trimming at V came to 2 bases and at J to 1 base, leaving 6 bases not matched to a gene. CDR3 length equals 16 residues.

The chain carries TRBV5-1 and TRBJ2-5; TRBD2 agrees at 11 bases. The CDR3 consists of 18 residues. Germline V CDR1 and CDR2: SGHRS, YFSETQ. V shed 0 bases and J 5 bases; nucleotides not matched to a gene: 12. The CDR3 loop reads CASSLGTSGSPLGETQYF. The CDR3 DNA sequence: TGCGCCAGCAGCTTGGGAACTAGCGGGAGCCCCCTGGGGGAGACCCAGTACTTC.

This clonotype was counted only a few times. The chain is built from TRBV10-2 and TRBJ2-4, with a possible D match to TRBD2 (6 bases). The germline gives CDR1 WSHSY, CDR2 SAAADI. CDR3 length: 15 amino acids. V lost 2 bases, J lost 0 bases, and 8 bases lay in between. CDR3 in amino acids: CASSEDGGAKNIQYF. CDR3 nucleotide sequence: TGCGCCAGCAGTGAGGACGGGGGAGCCAAAAACATTCAGTACTTC.

CDR3 nucleotide sequence: TGTGCCATCAGTGAACAGGGGCCCAATCAGCCCCAGCATTTT. Residues: CAISEQGPNQPQHF. This chain connects TRBV10-3 to TRBJ1-5; 7 bases fit TRBD1. Germline V lookup: CDR1 ENHRY, CDR2 SYGVKD. The CDR3 sequence is 14 residues long. V gave up 3 bases and J gave up 3 bases; unmatched junction bases: 2.

This chain links TRBV29-1 with TRBJ2-1, with a possible D match to TRBD1 (5 bases). CDR3 size: 12 residues. CDR1 SQVTM and CDR2 ANQGSEA come from the germline V gene. Trimming cost V 4 bases and J 6 bases, with 10 bases left between them. The DNA for the CDR3 is TGCAGCGTTGTCAGGGCCGCCAATGAGCAGTTCTTC. The encoded protein is CSVVRAANEQFF.

The chain is built from TRBV29-1 and TRBJ2-2, with TRBD2 identical over 11 bases. V trimming: 5 bases; J trimming: 12 bases; junction bases outside the gene matches: 5. CDR1 and CDR2 (germline): SQVTM, ANQGSEA. The CDR3 length is 12 residues. The CDR3 DNA is TGCAGCGTTAATAGCGGGGGGGATAAGCTGTTTTTT. This sequence encodes CSVNSGGDKLFF.

This clonotype was seen more than once but under ten times. The junction shows a germline mismatch at one end, possibly a read error. The CDR3 spells CASILQGVGGEQFF. The CDR3 DNA is TGTGCCAGCATCTTACAGGGGGTAGGAGGTGAGCAGTTCTTC. The chain uses TRBV11-2 and TRBJ2-1; 8 nucleotides align to TRBD1. The CDR3 is made up of 14 amino acids. CDR1 SGHAT and CDR2 FQNNGV come from the germline V gene.

The chain recombines TRBV5-5 with TRBJ2-1; a weak D match, TRBD2 (5 bases). V lost 4 bases and J 4 bases, leaving 24 bases between the germline ends. The germline CDR1 and CDR2 sequences are SGHKS and YYEKEE (reference sequence). The CDR3 has 18 residues. The CDR3 reads CASSDYRGRMVGYNEQFF. DNA of the CDR3: TGTGCCAGCAGCGACTACCGGGGTAGGATGGTAGGGTACAATGAGCAGTTCTTC.

The J gene is TRBJ2-1, the V gene TRBV7-3, with a possible D match to TRBD2 (5 bases). CDR3 length: 15 residues. With 2 bases removed from V and 9 bases from J, the gap between germline ends came to 17 bases. Per the germline V gene, CDR1 is SGHTA and CDR2 is FQGTGA. CDR3 sequence reads: CASSLQSGAVLEQFF. The CDR3 DNA sequence: TGTGCCAGCAGCTTACAGAGCGGAGCCGTCCTTGAGCAGTTCTTC.

The chain uses TRBV25-1 and TRBJ1-5, with D possibly being TRBD1 (6 bases). The CDR3 sequence is 13 residues long. Germline V gene lookup returns CDR1 MGHDK and CDR2 SYGVNS. V shed 6 bases and J shed 3 bases, with 9 bases lying between them. The CDR3 DNA sequence: TGTGCCAGCAGCCAGGGGATCAATCAGCCCCAGCATTTT. Translating gives CASSQGINQPQHF.

The CDR3 DNA follows: TGTGCCAGCAGCCCCGCAGGGACCAACGGGGAGCTGTTTTTT. It codes for CASSPAGTNGELFF. The rearrangement joins TRBV7-7 to TRBJ2-2, with D perhaps assigned TRBD1 or TRBD2 (5 bases each). The CDR3 runs 14 residues. V lost 5 bases to trimming and J lost 7 bases, with 14 bases between them. The germline CDR1 and CDR2 sequences are SSHAT and FNYEAQ (reference sequence).

CDR3 region: CASSQMTTSSYNEQFF. In DNA form, the CDR3 reads TGCGCCAGCAGCCAAATGACTACGAGCTCCTACAATGAGCAGTTCTTC. The chain links TRBV5-1 to TRBJ2-1, with TRBD2 as a possible D gene (5 bases). The CDR3 contains 16 residues. V was pared by 4 bases and J by 0 bases, with 14 bases between. Germline values: CDR1 SGHRS, CDR2 YFSETQ.

The chain links TRBV20-1 to TRBJ2-3; D gene ambiguous. Germline-derived CDR1 and CDR2 are DFQATT and SNEGSKA (reference sequence). With 0 bases removed from V and 2 bases from J, the gap between germline ends came to 6 bases. There are 13 residues in the CDR3. The CDR3, as DNA: TGCAGTGCTAGAGATCACTCCACAGATACGCAGTATTTT. This codes for CSARDHSTDTQYF.

This chain joins TRBV7-8 and TRBJ2-1; 12 nucleotides agree with TRBD2. CDR1 SGHVS and CDR2 FQNEAQ come from the germline V gene. This CDR3 contains 19 residues. J was trimmed by 2 bases and V by 2 bases; bases with no gene match: 10. CDR3 sequence reads: CASSLPVLTSGGTYNEQFF. For the CDR3, the DNA is TGTGCCAGCAGCTTACCTGTACTGACTAGCGGGGGCACCTACAATGAGCAGTTCTTC.

The chain carries TRBV2 and TRBJ2-1; the D gene is possibly TRBD2 (5 bases). Germline CDR1 SNHLY, CDR2 FYNNEI. Trimming cost V 6 bases and J 5 bases, with 11 bases left between them. This CDR3 comprises 13 residues. CDR3 region: CASSAGLDNEQFF. DNA of the CDR3: TGTGCCAGCAGCGCCGGACTGGACAATGAGCAGTTCTTC.

The chain carries TRBV15 and TRBJ2-5; D perhaps matches TRBD2 (5 bases). Germline loops: CDR1 LNHNV, CDR2 YYDKDF (reference sequence). Trimming left V 0 bases short and J 2 bases short, with 19 bases between. CDR3 length: 18 amino acids. The CDR3 loop reads CATSRDGKDGRFQETQYF. CDR3 DNA: TGTGCCACCAGCAGAGACGGGAAGGACGGACGCTTTCAAGAGACCCAGTACTTC.

This clonotype was counted only a few times. V gene TRBV5-5 combines with J gene TRBJ2-2; D unclear. The CDR3 is 14 amino acids. V lost 2 bases, J lost 4 bases, and 9 bases lay in between. Germline V gene sequence: CDR1 SGHKS, CDR2 YYEKEE (reference sequence). The CDR3 reads CASSLDPLTGELFF. CDR3 nucleotide sequence: TGTGCCAGCAGCTTAGATCCGCTCACCGGGGAGCTGTTTTTT.